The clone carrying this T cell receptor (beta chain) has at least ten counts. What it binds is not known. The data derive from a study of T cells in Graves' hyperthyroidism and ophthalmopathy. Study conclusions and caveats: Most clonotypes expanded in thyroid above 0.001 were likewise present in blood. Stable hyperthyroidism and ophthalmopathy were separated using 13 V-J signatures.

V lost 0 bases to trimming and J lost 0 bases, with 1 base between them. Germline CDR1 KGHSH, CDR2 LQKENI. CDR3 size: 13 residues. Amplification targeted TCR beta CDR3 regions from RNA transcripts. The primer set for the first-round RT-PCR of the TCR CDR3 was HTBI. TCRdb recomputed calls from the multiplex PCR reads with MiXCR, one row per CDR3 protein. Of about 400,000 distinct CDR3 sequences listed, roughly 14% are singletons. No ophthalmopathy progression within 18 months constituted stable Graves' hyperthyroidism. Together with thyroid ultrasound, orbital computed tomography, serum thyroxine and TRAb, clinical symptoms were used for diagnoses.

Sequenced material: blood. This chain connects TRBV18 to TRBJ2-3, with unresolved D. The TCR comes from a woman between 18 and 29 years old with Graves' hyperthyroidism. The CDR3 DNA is TGTGCCAGCTCACCACCTAGCACAGATACGCAGTATTTT. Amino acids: CASSPPSTDTQYF.